This TCR beta chain derives from a study of shared T cell receptors in the human thymus. A single count supports this clone. TCRdb's table, derived via immunoSEQ multiplex PCR, lists solely in-frame clones and lacks some. The data hold about 660,000 clones, with around nine tenths observed a single time. These data are also associated with another study on human thymus T cells. This second report adds: Surgeons resected thymus tissue during corrective heart surgery. Overlap was high between thymic repertoires from unrelated individuals, as reported in related research.

This clonotype was obtained from a boy under two years old with a congenital heart defect. Sequencing was done on a sample of thymocytes.

CDR3 amino acids: CASSQGLAGHEQYF. CDR3 coding DNA: TGTGCCAGCAGCCAGGGTTTAGCGGGTCACGAGCAGTACTTC. The rearrangement links TRBV4-2 to TRBJ2-7, with 7 bases fitting TRBD2. The CDR3 length is 14 residues. J was trimmed by 5 bases and V by 3 bases; bases with no gene match: 7. Germline V lookup: CDR1 LGHNA, CDR2 YNFKEQ.